This is a list of T cell receptor beta chains from one sample in a study of T cells after yellow fever vaccination. Each CDR3 protein is one row after TCRdb ran MiXCR on the 5' RACE reads. This table has 300,000 to 350,000 distinct CDR3 sequences, 3.5% to 4.5% appearing once. The source material was PBMCs, sampled 15 days after the yellow fever booster vaccination. The receptors were sampled from a young man who received the YFV17D yellow fever vaccine. CDR3s include the opening cysteine and the closing phenylalanine or tryptophan. Each record gives: CDR3 protein, CDR3 DNA, J gene, D gene, clone size, V gene. The D gene is left open where the match is weak. A clone size is listed for some rows: how often the clone was seen (once, few, many), or a class if it is expanded.

CDR3: CASSFLQGAYYGYTF; DNA: TGTGCCAGCAGCTTTCTGCAGGGGGCCTACTATGGCTACACCTTC; J: TRBJ1-2; D: TRBD1; size: -; V: TRBV7-9
CDR3: CSVGGGYSF; DNA: TGCAGCGTTGGGGGTGGCTACTCCTTC; J: TRBJ1-2; D: -; size: -; V: TRBV29-1
CDR3: CASSTQGYGYTF; DNA: TGTGCCAGCAGCACACAGGGATATGGCTACACCTTC; J: TRBJ1-2; D: -; size: many; V: TRBV9
CDR3: CSAPGTSGDYNEQFF; DNA: TGCAGTGCCCCTGGGACTAGCGGGGACTACAATGAGCAGTTCTTC; J: TRBJ2-1; D: TRBD2; size: many; V: TRBV20-1
CDR3: CASSLGMSRGASSYEQYF; DNA: TGTGCCAGCAGCTTAGGAATGTCGCGGGGGGCGAGTTCCTACGAGCAGTACTTC; J: TRBJ2-7; D: TRBD2; size: few; V: TRBV7-9
CDR3: CAISQGPQETQYF; DNA: TGTGCCATCAGCCAGGGGCCCCAAGAGACCCAGTACTTC; J: TRBJ2-5; D: -; size: many; V: TRBV10-3
CDR3: CASIWRTGNSPLHF; DNA: TGTGCCAGCATTTGGAGGACAGGGAATTCACCCCTCCACTTT; J: TRBJ1-6; D: TRBD1; size: many; V: TRBV28
CDR3: CSDTDRTGETQYF; DNA: TGCAGTGACACGGACAGGACAGGAGAGACCCAGTACTTC; J: TRBJ2-5; D: TRBD1; size: -; V: TRBV20-1
CDR3: CASSWGQSTGELFF; DNA: TGCGCCAGCAGCTGGGGACAGAGTACCGGGGAGCTGTTTTTT; J: TRBJ2-2; D: TRBD1; size: many; V: TRBV5-1
CDR3: CASSLGLGGTGELFF; DNA: TGCGCCAGCAGCTTGGGACTTGGGGGCACCGGGGAGCTGTTTTTT; J: TRBJ2-2; D: -; size: many; V: TRBV5-1
CDR3: CASSNPKREAYNEQFF; DNA: TGTGCCAGCAGCAACCCCAAGCGGGAGGCGTACAATGAGCAGTTCTTC; J: TRBJ2-1; D: -; size: few; V: TRBV21-1
CDR3: CASSLRTGYTGELFF; DNA: TGTGCCAGCAGTCTTAGGACAGGGTACACCGGGGAGCTGTTTTTT; J: TRBJ2-2; D: TRBD1; size: few; V: TRBV6-1
CDR3: CASSFGGAINEQFF; DNA: TGCGCCAGCAGCTTCGGGGGGGCCATCAATGAGCAGTTCTTC; J: TRBJ2-1; D: TRBD2; size: -; V: TRBV5-1
CDR3: CASSRTSVGDYNEQFF; DNA: TGCGCCAGCAGCCGAACCTCGGTCGGAGACTACAATGAGCAGTTCTTC; J: TRBJ2-1; D: -; size: many; V: TRBV5-1
CDR3: CASSQRVATDTQYF; DNA: TGTGCCAGCAGCCAGCGGGTGGCCACAGATACGCAGTATTTT; J: TRBJ2-3; D: -; size: few; V: TRBV3-1
CDR3: CASRRPPNTEAFF; DNA: TGTGCCAGCAGGCGACCCCCGAACACTGAAGCTTTCTTT; J: TRBJ1-1; D: -; size: few; V: TRBV7-2
CDR3: CSATIGDREEVETQYF; DNA: TGCAGTGCGACGATCGGGGACAGGGAAGAGGTGGAGACCCAGTACTTC; J: TRBJ2-5; D: TRBD1; size: many; V: TRBV20-1
CDR3: CASSERPGLRQETQYF; DNA: TGTGCCAGCAGTGAGCGCCCGGGACTCCGCCAAGAGACCCAGTACTTC; J: TRBJ2-5; D: -; size: -; V: TRBV25-1
CDR3: CASSDLANFHNEQFF; DNA: TGTGCCAGCAGCGACCTAGCTAACTTCCACAATGAGCAGTTCTTC; J: TRBJ2-1; D: -; size: few; V: TRBV9
CDR3: CASSGQGMDEQFF; DNA: TGTGCCAGCAGCGGTCAGGGGATGGATGAGCAGTTCTTC; J: TRBJ2-1; D: -; size: many; V: TRBV9
CDR3: CSASPRRANQPQHF; DNA: TGCAGTGCTAGTCCCCGACGGGCCAATCAGCCCCAGCATTTT; J: TRBJ1-5; D: -; size: many; V: TRBV20-1
CDR3: CASSSTGGADTQYF; DNA: TGTGCCAGCAGCTCTACAGGGGGCGCAGATACGCAGTATTTT; J: TRBJ2-3; D: TRBD1; size: many; V: TRBV12-3/TRBV12-4
CDR3: CASGQGDRGFQETQYF; DNA: TGTGCTAGTGGTCAAGGGGACAGGGGGTTCCAAGAGACCCAGTACTTC; J: TRBJ2-5; D: TRBD1; size: -; V: TRBV12-5
CDR3: CASSLKPPSTDTQYF; DNA: TGTGCCAGCAGTTTGAAGCCACCTAGCACAGATACGCAGTATTTT; J: TRBJ2-3; D: -; size: many; V: TRBV12-3/TRBV12-4
CDR3: CASFMYSYNEQFF; DNA: TGTGCCAGTTTTATGTACTCCTACAATGAGCAGTTCTTC; J: TRBJ2-1; D: -; size: -; V: TRBV2
CDR3: CSARQREDGYTF; DNA: TGCAGTGCTCGACAGCGGGAGGATGGCTACACCTTC; J: TRBJ1-2; D: -; size: few; V: TRBV20-1
CDR3: CASSRTGGHYNEQFF; DNA: TGCGCCAGCAGCCGGACAGGGGGCCATTACAATGAGCAGTTCTTC; J: TRBJ2-1; D: TRBD1; size: few; V: TRBV5-1
CDR3: CSARAVLAYTGELFF; DNA: TGCAGTGCTAGAGCGGTGTTAGCCTACACCGGGGAGCTGTTTTTT; J: TRBJ2-2; D: -; size: few; V: TRBV20-1
CDR3: CASSPGGTNYGYTF; DNA: TGCGCCAGCAGCCCTGGGGGGACTAACTATGGCTACACCTTC; J: TRBJ1-2; D: -; size: few; V: TRBV4-3
CDR3: CASSSDLVGGGTDTQYF; DNA: TGTGCCAGCAGTTCGGACCTAGTTGGCGGGGGGACAGATACGCAGTATTTT; J: TRBJ2-3; D: TRBD2; size: many; V: TRBV6-5
CDR3: CASSLGGRGNTIYF; DNA: TGTGCCAGCAGCTTGGGGGGTCGTGGAAACACCATATATTTT; J: TRBJ1-3; D: -; size: many; V: TRBV11-2
CDR3: CASSFLTPDYGYTF; DNA: TGTGCCAGCAGTTTCTTGACTCCGGACTATGGCTACACCTTC; J: TRBJ1-2; D: -; size: -; V: TRBV12-3/TRBV12-4
CDR3: CASSPKGGTVKETQYF; DNA: TGTGCCAGCTCGCCAAAAGGGGGGACTGTGAAAGAGACCCAGTACTTC; J: TRBJ2-5; D: -; size: many; V: TRBV18
CDR3: CASSSGTGGGETQYF; DNA: TGTGCCAGCAGTTCCGGGACAGGGGGCGGAGAGACCCAGTACTTC; J: TRBJ2-5; D: TRBD1; size: many; V: TRBV7-3
CDR3: CASRIGQGRAFF; DNA: TGTGCCAGCAGGATAGGACAGGGAAGAGCTTTCTTT; J: TRBJ1-1; D: TRBD1; size: few; V: TRBV7-9
CDR3: CSARDPGRGLTDTQYF; DNA: TGCAGTGCTAGAGATCCCGGGCGGGGGTTAACAGATACGCAGTATTTT; J: TRBJ2-3; D: TRBD2; size: -; V: TRBV20-1
CDR3: CASSLVGGLVLEQYF; DNA: TGCGCCAGCAGCTTGGTAGGGGGCCTGGTCCTGGAGCAGTACTTC; J: TRBJ2-7; D: TRBD1; size: -; V: TRBV5-1
CDR3: CASSYSNRAGTSYEQYF; DNA: TGTGCCAGCAGTTACTCGAATCGGGCGGGGACCTCCTACGAGCAGTACTTC; J: TRBJ2-7; D: -; size: many; V: TRBV6-2/TRBV6-3
CDR3: CASSSGQGEGYTF; DNA: TGTGCCAGCAGTTCCGGACAGGGAGAGGGCTACACCTTC; J: TRBJ1-2; D: TRBD1; size: many; V: TRBV6-6
CDR3: CAISAPSVDTQYF; DNA: TGTGCCATCAGTGCCCCGTCGGTGGATACGCAGTATTTT; J: TRBJ2-3; D: -; size: few; V: TRBV10-3
CDR3: CASSQTTGFDETQYF; DNA: TGTGCCAGCTCACAGACGACAGGGTTCGACGAGACCCAGTACTTC; J: TRBJ2-5; D: TRBD1; size: few; V: TRBV18
CDR3: CASSLAPTGRQPQHF; DNA: TGTGCCAGCAGCTTAGCTCCCACAGGGAGGCAGCCCCAGCATTTT; J: TRBJ1-5; D: -; size: few; V: TRBV7-2
CDR3: CASSSGQGTTDTQYF; DNA: TGTGCCAGCAGTTCCGGACAGGGAACAACAGATACGCAGTATTTT; J: TRBJ2-3; D: TRBD1; size: many; V: TRBV7-9
CDR3: CASSPDIQGRNSPLHF; DNA: TGTGCCAGCAGCCCCGATATCCAGGGGCGTAATTCACCCCTCCACTTT; J: TRBJ1-6; D: -; size: once; V: TRBV4-2
CDR3: CASSFRWGSYEQYF; DNA: TGTGCCAGCAGTTTCCGTTGGGGGTCCTACGAGCAGTACTTC; J: TRBJ2-7; D: -; size: many; V: TRBV12-3/TRBV12-4
CDR3: CASSLAAAYGYTF; DNA: TGTGCCAGCAGCTTAGCGGCGGCCTATGGCTACACCTTC; J: TRBJ1-2; D: -; size: -; V: TRBV7-2